What follows is one T cell receptor beta chain and its context. In the study's own analysis: Scientists estimated how many nucleated cells there were by amplifying reference gene primers. Using immunoSEQ multiplex PCR, the repertoire was profiled, and TCRdb retains in-frame clones only, with some absent. Clone size and the V and J calls come from that table; the DNA yielded D and trimming. The repertoire includes about 220,000 clones, about three quarters of them detected once, and 5.5% to 8.5% sits in the top ten. V was trimmed by 5 bases and J by 2 bases, leaving 18 bases between them. CDR3 length: 16 residues. Germline V CDR1 and CDR2: SEHNR, FQNEAQ (reference sequence). The sample originates from a study of blood T cell repertoires in COVID-19. Overall study: From the United States, Italy and Spain came samples of acute and convalescent COVID-19. The analysed material was cDNA or gDNA that came from T cells, B-cell-depleted T cells, or PBMCs.

Sequencing was done on a sample of peripheral blood. V usage is TRBV7-9 and J usage is TRBJ1-1; D perhaps matches TRBD1 (5 bases). The TCR sequence derives from a woman between 65 and 79 years old with acute or convalescent COVID-19. Here the CDR3 DNA reads TGTGCCAGCAGCCCCAGACGGGGGATCAGTAACACTGAAGCTTTCTTT. This translates into CASSPRRGISNTEAFF.